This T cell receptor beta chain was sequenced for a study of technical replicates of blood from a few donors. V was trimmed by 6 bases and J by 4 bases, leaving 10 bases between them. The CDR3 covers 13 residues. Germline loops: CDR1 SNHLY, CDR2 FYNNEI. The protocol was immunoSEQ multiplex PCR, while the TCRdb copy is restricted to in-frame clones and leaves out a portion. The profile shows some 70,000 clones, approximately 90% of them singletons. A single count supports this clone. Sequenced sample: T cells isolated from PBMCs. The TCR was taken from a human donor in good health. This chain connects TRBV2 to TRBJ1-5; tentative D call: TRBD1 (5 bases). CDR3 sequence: CASSKDNNQPQHF. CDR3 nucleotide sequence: TGTGCCAGCAGCAAGGACAATAATCAGCCCCAGCATTTT.